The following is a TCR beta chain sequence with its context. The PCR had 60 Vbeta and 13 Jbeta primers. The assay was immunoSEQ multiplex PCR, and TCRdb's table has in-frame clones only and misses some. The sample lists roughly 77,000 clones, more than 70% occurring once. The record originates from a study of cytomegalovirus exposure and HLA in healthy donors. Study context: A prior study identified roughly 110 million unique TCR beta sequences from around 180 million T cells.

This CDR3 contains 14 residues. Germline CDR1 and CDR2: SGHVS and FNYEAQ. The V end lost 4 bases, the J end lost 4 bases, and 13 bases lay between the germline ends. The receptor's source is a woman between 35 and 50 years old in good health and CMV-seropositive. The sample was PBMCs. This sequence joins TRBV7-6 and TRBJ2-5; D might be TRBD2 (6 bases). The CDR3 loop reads CASSWGHSGETQYF. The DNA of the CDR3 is TGTGCCAGCAGCTGGGGTCATAGCGGAGAGACCCAGTACTTC.